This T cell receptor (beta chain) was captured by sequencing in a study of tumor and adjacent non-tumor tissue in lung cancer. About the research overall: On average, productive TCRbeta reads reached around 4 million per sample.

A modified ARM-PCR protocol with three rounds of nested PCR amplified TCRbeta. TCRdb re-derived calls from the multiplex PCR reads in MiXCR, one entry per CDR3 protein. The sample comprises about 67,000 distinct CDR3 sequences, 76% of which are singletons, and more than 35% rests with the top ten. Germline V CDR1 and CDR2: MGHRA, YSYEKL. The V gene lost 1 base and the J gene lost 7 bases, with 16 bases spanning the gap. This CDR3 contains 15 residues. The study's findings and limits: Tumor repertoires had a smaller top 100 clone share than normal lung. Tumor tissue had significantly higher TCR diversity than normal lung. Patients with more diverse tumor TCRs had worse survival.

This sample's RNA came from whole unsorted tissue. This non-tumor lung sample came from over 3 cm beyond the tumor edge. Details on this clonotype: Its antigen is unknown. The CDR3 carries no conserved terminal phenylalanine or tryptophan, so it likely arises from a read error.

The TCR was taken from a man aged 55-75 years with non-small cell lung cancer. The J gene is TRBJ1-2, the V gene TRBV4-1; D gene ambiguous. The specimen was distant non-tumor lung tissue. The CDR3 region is CASSQALKSTCGYTI. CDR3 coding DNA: TGCGCCAGCAGCCAAGCCCTTAAGTCAACGTGTGGCTACACCATC.